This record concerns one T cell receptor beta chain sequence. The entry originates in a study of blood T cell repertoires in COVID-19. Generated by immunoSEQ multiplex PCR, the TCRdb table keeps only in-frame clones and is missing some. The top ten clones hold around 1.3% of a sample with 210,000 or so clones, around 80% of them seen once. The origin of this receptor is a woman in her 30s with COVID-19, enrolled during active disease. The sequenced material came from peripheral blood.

The CDR3 loop is CAWSRAVQETQYF. CDR3 coding DNA: TGTGCCTGGAGTAGAGCGGTTCAAGAGACCCAGTACTTC. The J gene is TRBJ2-5, the V gene TRBV30, with D possibly matching TRBD2 (5 bases). Trimming removed 2 bases at V and 2 bases at J, with 9 bases between. CDR1 is GTSNPN, CDR2 SVGIG, per germline (reference sequence). The CDR3 totals 13 residues. The full variable domain, rest sourced from reference TRBV30 and TRBJ2-5, is SQTIHQWPATLVQPVGSPLSLECTVEGTSNPNLYWYRQAAGRGLQLLFYSVGIGQISSEVPQNLSASRPQDRQFILSSKKLLLSDSGFYLCAWSRAVQETQYFGPGTRLLVL.